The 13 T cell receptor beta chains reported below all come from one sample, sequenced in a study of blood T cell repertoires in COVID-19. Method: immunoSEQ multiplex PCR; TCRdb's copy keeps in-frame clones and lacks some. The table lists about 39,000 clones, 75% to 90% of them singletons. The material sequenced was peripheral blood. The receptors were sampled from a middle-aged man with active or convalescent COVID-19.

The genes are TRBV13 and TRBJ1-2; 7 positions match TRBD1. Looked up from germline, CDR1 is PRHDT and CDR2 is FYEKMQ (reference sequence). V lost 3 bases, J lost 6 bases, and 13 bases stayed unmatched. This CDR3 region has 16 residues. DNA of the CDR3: TGTGCCAGCAGCTTCGGGGACAGCCTCTTTCGGGATGGCTACACCTTC. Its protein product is CASSFGDSLFRDGYTF.

For the CDR3, the DNA is TGTGCCAGCAGACGCGGAGTAAACGAGCAGTACTTC. Its protein product is CASRRGVNEQYF. The chain is built from TRBV7-2 and TRBJ2-7, with unresolved D. The ends were cut back, 6 bases at V and 5 bases at J, with 11 bases in the middle. The CDR3 covers 12 residues. The germline CDR1 and CDR2 sequences are SGHTA and FQGNSA.

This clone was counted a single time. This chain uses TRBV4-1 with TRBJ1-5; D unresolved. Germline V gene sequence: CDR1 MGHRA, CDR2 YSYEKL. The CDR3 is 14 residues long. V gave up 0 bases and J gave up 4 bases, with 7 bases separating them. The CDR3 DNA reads TGCGCCAGCAGCCAAGAGGAGGGTAATCAGCCCCAGCATTTT. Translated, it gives CASSQEEGNQPQHF.

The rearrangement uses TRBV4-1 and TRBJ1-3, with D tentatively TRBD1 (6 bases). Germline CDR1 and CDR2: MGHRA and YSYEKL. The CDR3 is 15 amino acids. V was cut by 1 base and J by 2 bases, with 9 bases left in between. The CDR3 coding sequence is TGCGCCAGCAGCCAAGTTACAGGGACTGGAAACACCATATATTTT. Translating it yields CASSQVTGTGNTIYF.

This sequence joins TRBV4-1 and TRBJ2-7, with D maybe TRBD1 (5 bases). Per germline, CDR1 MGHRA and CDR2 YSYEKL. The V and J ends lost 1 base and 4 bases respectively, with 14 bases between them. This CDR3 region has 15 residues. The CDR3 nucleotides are TGCGCCAGCAGCCAAGTAGAAGGGGCGAGGTACGAGCAGTACTTC. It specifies CASSQVEGARYEQYF.

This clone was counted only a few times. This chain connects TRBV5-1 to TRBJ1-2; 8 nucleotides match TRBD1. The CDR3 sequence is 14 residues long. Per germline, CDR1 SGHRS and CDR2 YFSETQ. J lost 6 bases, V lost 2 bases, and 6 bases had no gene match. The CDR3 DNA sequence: TGCGCCAGCAGCTTTGCCAGGGGGCTTGATGGCTACACCTTC. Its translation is CASSFARGLDGYTF. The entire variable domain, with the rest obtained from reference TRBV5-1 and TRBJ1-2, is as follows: KAGVTQTPRYLIKTRGQQVTLSCSPISGHRSVSWYQQTPGQGLQFLFEYFSETQRNKGNFPGRFSGRQFSNSRSEMNVSTLELGDSALYLCASSFARGLDGYTFGSGTRLTVV.

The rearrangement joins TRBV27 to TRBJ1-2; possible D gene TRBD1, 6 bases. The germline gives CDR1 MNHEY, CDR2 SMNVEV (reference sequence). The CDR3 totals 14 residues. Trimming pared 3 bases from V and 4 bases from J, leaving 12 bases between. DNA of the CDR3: TGTGCCAGCAGTTTGAGGGGACAAAGCTATGGCTACACCTTC. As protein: CASSLRGQSYGYTF.

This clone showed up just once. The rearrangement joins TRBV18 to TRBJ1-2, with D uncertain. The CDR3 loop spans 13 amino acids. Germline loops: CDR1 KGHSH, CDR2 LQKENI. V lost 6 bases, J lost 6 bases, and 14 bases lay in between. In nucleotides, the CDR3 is TGTGCCAGCTCCCCCCGACCTGAGGATGGCTACACCTTC. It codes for CASSPRPEDGYTF.

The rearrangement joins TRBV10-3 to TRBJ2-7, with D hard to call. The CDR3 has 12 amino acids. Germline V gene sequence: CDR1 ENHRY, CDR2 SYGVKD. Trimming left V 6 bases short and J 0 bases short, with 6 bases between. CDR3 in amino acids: CAISSSSYEQYF. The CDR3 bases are TGTGCCATCAGCTCTAGCTCCTACGAGCAGTACTTC.

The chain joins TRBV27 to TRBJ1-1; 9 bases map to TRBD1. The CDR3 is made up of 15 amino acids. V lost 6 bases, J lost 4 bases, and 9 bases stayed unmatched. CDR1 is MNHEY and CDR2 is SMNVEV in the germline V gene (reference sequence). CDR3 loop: CASRDTGGKGTEAFF. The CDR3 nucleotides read TGTGCCAGCAGAGACACAGGGGGCAAAGGCACTGAAGCTTTCTTT.

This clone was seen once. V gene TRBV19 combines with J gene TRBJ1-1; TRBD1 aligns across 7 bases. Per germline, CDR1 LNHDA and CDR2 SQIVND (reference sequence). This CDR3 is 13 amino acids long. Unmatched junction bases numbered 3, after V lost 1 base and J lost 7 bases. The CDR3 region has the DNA TGTGCCAGTAGTATAGGCGGACAGGATGAAGCTTTCTTT. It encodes CASSIGGQDEAFF.

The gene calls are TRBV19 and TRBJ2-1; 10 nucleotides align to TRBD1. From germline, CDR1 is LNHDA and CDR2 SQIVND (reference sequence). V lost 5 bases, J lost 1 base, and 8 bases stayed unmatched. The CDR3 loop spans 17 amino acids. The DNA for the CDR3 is TGTGCCAGTAGTGACTACGGACAGGGGGGGTCCTACAATGAGCAGTTCTTC. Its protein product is CASSDYGQGGSYNEQFF.

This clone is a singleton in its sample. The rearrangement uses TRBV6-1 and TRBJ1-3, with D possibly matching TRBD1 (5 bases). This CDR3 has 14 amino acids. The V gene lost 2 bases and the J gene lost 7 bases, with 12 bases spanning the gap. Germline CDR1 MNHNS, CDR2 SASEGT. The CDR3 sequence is CASSERAGRNTIYF. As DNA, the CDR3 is TGTGCCAGCAGTGAAAGGGCAGGGCGGAACACCATATATTTT.